These 8 T cell receptor beta chains were sequenced from one sample in a study of CD8 T cells in ankylosing spondylitis. TCRdb analysed the 5' RACE reads with MiXCR anew, one entry per CDR3 protein. The table lists about 44,000 distinct CDR3 sequences, approximately 10% of them singletons, with 1.2% to 1.5% in the top ten. Sequencing input: blood, either unsorted or a sorted T cell fraction (not recorded which). These receptors all come from a male donor with ankylosing spondylitis or in good health (not recorded which).

This clonotype has ten or more counts. This chain uses TRBV29-1 with TRBJ2-1; no clear D gene. The CDR3 extends over 13 amino acids. Germline V gives CDR1 SQVTM, CDR2 ANQGSEA. The V end lost 5 bases, the J end lost 0 bases, and 8 bases lay between the germline ends. CDR3 DNA: TGCAGCGTTCGCGGAAGCTCCTACAATGAGCAGTTCTTC. Protein product: CSVRGSSYNEQFF.

This clonotype showed up just a few times. This rearrangement joins TRBV29-1 to TRBJ1-1; 8 bases are a match to TRBD1. The J segment lost 9 bases and the V segment lost 6 bases, leaving 9 bases of the junction unmatched. The CDR3 runs to 12 residues. The germline CDR1 and CDR2 sequences are SQVTM and ANQGSEA. CDR3 DNA: TGCAGCGTGTTGAGAGACAGGGGAAAAGCTTTCTTT. Its protein is CSVLRDRGKAFF.

This clonotype was detected many times. DNA for the CDR3: TGTGCCACCAGCGGGGGACCCCAAGGAAATGAGCAGTTCTTC. It codes for CATSGGPQGNEQFF. This chain links TRBV15 with TRBJ2-1, with D perhaps matching TRBD1 or TRBD2 (5 bases each). CDR1 and CDR2 from the germline V gene are LNHNV and YYDKDF (reference sequence). The CDR3 is 14 residues long. V dropped 5 bases and J dropped 7 bases, with 15 bases sitting between them.

This clonotype was picked up many times. One junction end disagrees with the germline gene, perhaps due to a read error. The rearrangement uses TRBV14 and TRBJ1-1; D is possibly TRBD1 (6 bases). CDR1 and CDR2 (germline): SGHDN, FVKESK. The length of the CDR3 is 13 residues. The CDR3 is CASSQGGALRVVF. The DNA of the CDR3 is TGTGCCAGCAGCCAAGGGGGGGCCCTCCGGGTTGTCTTT.

This clonotype appeared a few times. V usage is TRBV20-1 and J usage is TRBJ2-1, with 14 bases fitting TRBD2. V shed 5 bases and J 5 bases; nucleotides not matched to a gene: 11. This CDR3 is 17 amino acids long. Per the germline V gene, CDR1 is DFQATT and CDR2 is SNEGSKA (reference sequence). The CDR3 spells CSARRLAGGPLNNEQFF. The CDR3 DNA reads TGCAGTGCTCGTCGACTAGCGGGGGGGCCTCTTAACAATGAGCAGTTCTTC.

This clonotype was counted many times. V and J are TRBV5-1 and TRBJ2-1, with 12 bases aligning to TRBD1. Germline CDR1 reads SGHRS; CDR2 reads YFSETQ. The CDR3 has 17 amino acids. V gave up 4 bases and J gave up 3 bases; unmatched junction bases: 8. The CDR3: CASSRDRGRTIYNEQFF. The CDR3 bases are TGCGCCAGCAGCCGGGACAGGGGGCGTACAATCTACAATGAGCAGTTCTTC.

This clonotype showed up many times. This chain connects TRBV20-1 to TRBJ1-5, with TRBD1 matching over 7 bases. The germline V gene has CDR1 DFQATT and CDR2 SNEGSKA (reference sequence). With V trimmed by 7 bases and J by 2 bases, 8 bases remained unmatched. The CDR3 is made up of 14 amino acids. The CDR3 DNA reads TGCAGTGTACCGCAGGGGGTTCGCAATCAGCCCCAGCATTTT. Translated: CSVPQGVRNQPQHF.

This chain joins TRBV18 and TRBJ2-5, with 10 bases aligning to TRBD1. CDR1 KGHSH and CDR2 LQKENI come from the germline V gene. The CDR3 contains 15 residues. V was pared by 3 bases and J by 5 bases, with 6 bases of the junction left unmatched. CDR3 protein: CASSPDRGPQETQYF. CDR3 nucleotide sequence: TGTGCCAGCTCACCCGACAGGGGGCCACAGGAGACCCAGTACTTC.